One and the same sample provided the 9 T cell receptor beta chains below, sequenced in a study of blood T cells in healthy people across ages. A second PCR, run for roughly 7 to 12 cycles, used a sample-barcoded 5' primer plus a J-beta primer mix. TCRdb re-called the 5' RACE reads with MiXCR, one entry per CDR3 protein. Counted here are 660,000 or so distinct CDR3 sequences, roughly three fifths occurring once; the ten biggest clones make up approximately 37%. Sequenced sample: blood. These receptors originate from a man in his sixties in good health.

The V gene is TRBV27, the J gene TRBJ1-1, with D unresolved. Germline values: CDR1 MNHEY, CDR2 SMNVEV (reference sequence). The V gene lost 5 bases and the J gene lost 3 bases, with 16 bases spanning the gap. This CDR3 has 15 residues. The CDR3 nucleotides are TGTGCCAGCAGTCCCCGTAGCGGCAGACACACTGAAGCTTTCTTT. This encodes CASSPRSGRHTEAFF.

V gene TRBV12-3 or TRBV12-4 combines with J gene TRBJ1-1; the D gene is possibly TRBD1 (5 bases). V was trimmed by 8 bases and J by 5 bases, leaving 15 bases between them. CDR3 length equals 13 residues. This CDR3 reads CASAKAGWTEAFF. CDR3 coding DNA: TGTGCCAGCGCGAAGGCAGGGTGGACTGAAGCTTTCTTT.

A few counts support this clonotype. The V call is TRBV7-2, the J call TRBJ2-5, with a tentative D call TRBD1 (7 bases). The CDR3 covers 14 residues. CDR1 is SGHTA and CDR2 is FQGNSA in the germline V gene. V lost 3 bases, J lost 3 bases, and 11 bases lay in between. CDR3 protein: CASSFQGGEETQYF. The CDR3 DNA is TGTGCCAGCAGCTTCCAGGGGGGAGAAGAGACCCAGTACTTC.

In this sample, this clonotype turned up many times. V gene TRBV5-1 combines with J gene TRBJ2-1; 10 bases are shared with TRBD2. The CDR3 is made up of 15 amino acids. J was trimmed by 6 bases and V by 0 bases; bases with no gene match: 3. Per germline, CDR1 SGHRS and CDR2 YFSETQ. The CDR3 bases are TGCGCCAGCAGCTTGGCCGGGACTAGCGTCAATGAGCAGTTCTTC. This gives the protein CASSLAGTSVNEQFF.

CDR3 nucleotide sequence: TGTGCCAGCAGTTCACTCACTAGCGGGTATTCCTACGAGCAGTACTTC. Residues: CASSSLTSGYSYEQYF. This chain connects TRBV28 to TRBJ2-7; TRBD2 agrees at 9 bases. Germline trimming cut 4 bases from V and 1 base from J; bases unmatched to any gene: 8. The CDR3 contains 16 residues. Germline CDR1 is MDHEN and CDR2 is SYDVKM.

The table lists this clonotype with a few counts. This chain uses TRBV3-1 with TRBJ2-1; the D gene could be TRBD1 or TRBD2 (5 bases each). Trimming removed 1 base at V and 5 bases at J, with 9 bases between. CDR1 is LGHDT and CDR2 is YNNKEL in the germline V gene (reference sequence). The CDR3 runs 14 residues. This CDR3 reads CASSQVGTDNEQFF. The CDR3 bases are TGTGCCAGCAGCCAAGTGGGGACCGACAATGAGCAGTTCTTC.

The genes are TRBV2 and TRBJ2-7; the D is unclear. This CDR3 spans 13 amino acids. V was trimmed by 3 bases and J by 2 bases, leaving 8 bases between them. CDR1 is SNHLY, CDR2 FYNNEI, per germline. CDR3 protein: CASSDEPPYEQYF. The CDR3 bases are TGTGCCAGCAGTGATGAGCCGCCCTACGAGCAGTACTTC.

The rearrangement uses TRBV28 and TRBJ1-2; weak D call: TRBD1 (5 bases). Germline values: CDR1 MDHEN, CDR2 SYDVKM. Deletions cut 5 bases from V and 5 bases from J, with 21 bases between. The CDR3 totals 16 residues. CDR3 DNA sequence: TGTGCCAGCAGTACCCTTTACCGGGACGGTGTATATGGCTACACCTTC. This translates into CASSTLYRDGVYGYTF.

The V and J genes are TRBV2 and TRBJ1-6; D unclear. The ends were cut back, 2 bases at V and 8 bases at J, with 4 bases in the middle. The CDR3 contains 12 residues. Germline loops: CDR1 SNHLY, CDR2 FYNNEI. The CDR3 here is CASSERYSPLHF. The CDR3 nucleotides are TGTGCCAGCAGTGAAAGGTATTCACCCCTCCACTTT. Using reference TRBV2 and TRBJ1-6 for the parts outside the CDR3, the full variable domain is EPEVTQTPSHQVTQMGQEVILRCVPISNHLYFYWYRQILGQKVEFLVSFYNNEISEKSEIFDDQFSVERPDGSNFTLKIRSTKLEDSAMYFCASSERYSPLHFGNGTRLTVT.